The entry that follows covers one T cell receptor beta chain sequence. What it recognizes is unknown. The data were obtained in a study of Ad26.COV2.S vaccination and SARS-CoV-2 variants. As to treatment: 15 to 20 received Ad26.COV2.S at low or high dose, single or two shots; roughly five received placebo; per-sample allocation not given. Day 63 after the first vaccine or placebo injection was the time point for sampling. Germline CDR1 reads KGHSH; CDR2 reads LQKENI. This CDR3 contains 15 residues. Trimming stripped 4 bases from V and 4 bases from J, with 16 bases between. Study-level findings and limits: Reported post-vaccination CD8+ and CD4+ T cell responses to spike showed substantial breadth.

The data were produced by immunoSEQ multiplex PCR, yet TCRdb's version contains in-frame clones alone and is incomplete. The profile shows a few hundred thousand clones, about 89% of them singletons. The material was peripheral blood, obtained in a trial of Ad26.COV2.S vaccine versus placebo. This chain connects TRBV18 to TRBJ1-2; D might be TRBD1 (6 bases). The sequence derives from a person aged 18-65 years who received the Ad26.COV2.S COVID-19 vaccine or a placebo. CDR3: CASSHSGTIRYGYTF. The CDR3 nucleotides are TGTGCCAGCTCACACTCCGGGACAATCCGCTATGGCTACACCTTC. The full variable domain, with the rest looked up from reference TRBV18 and TRBJ1-2, is NAGVMQNPRHLVRRRGQEARLRCSPMKGHSHVYWYRQLPEEGLKFMVYLQKENIIDESGMPKERFSAEFPKEGPSILRIQQVVRGDSAAYFCASSHSGTIRYGYTFGSGTRLTVV.